This T cell receptor (beta chain) was captured by sequencing in a study of OX40 agonist ivuxolimab in advanced cancers. The CDR3 is 16 amino acids. Germline lookup yields CDR1 SGHNT and CDR2 YENEEA. Trimming removed 4 bases from V and 6 bases from J; junction bases left unmatched: 11. Measured with immunoSEQ multiplex PCR; TCRdb has only the in-frame clones, and not every one. The sample contains 74,000 or so clones, roughly 91% of which appear only once. The sequenced sample was CD4+ or CD8+ T cells sorted from blood, obtained in a trial of the OX40 agonist ivuxolimab. The chain joins TRBV11-3 to TRBJ2-1; 8 bases map to TRBD2. This receptor was obtained from an adult with an advanced solid tumor such as melanoma, head and neck, liver or kidney cancer. CDR3 in amino acids: CASSYSGRGGPNEQFF. The CDR3 DNA is TGTGCCAGCAGCTACTCCGGTCGGGGGGGGCCCAATGAGCAGTTCTTC.